This entry describes one T cell receptor (beta chain). Germline V gene data show CDR1 as SGHRS and CDR2 as YFSETQ. V lost 5 bases and J lost 3, with 4 bases in between. This CDR3 has 11 residues. Only in-frame clones appear in the TCRdb table, and some are missing; sequencing was by immunoSEQ multiplex PCR. The top ten hold 11% of the sample, which has approximately 150,000 clones, around four fifths seen once. This sample stems from a study of blood T cell repertoires in COVID-19. The sample was peripheral blood. The J gene is TRBJ2-3, the V gene TRBV5-1; D unclear. This TCR came from a human donor in a cohort sampled during active COVID-19. The CDR3 protein is CASRETDTQYF. The CDR3 nucleotides are TGCGCCAGCAGGGAGACAGATACGCAGTATTTT.